This TCR beta chain was retrieved from a study of Ad26.COV2.S vaccination and SARS-CoV-2 variants. Overall study findings and caveats: Using TCR breadth and depth analyses may have led to underestimated total T cell responses.

Profiled with immunoSEQ multiplex PCR; TCRdb holds only in-frame clones, not every one. The sample includes roughly 240,000 clones, approximately 87% seen only once; the top ten take over 8.5%. Treatment: roughly 20 received Ad26.COV2.S at low or high dose, single or two shots; 5 received placebo; per-sample allocation not given. Following the first vaccine or placebo injection, samples were taken on day 63. The CDR3 spans 15 residues. The germline gives CDR1 LGHDT, CDR2 YNNKEL (reference sequence). J lost 1 base, V lost 7 bases, and 7 bases had no gene match. A note on this clone: The antigen is undetermined.

This material consisted of peripheral blood, taken in a trial of Ad26.COV2.S vaccine versus placebo. The source is a person between 18 and 59 years old who received the Ad26.COV2.S COVID-19 vaccine or a placebo. The chain joins TRBV3-1 (or the pseudogene TRBV3-2) to TRBJ2-5, with 9 bases that match TRBD1. The CDR3 sequence is CASTTLQGAQETQYF. As DNA, the CDR3 is TGTGCCAGCACCACCTTACAGGGGGCCCAAGAGACCCAGTACTTC.